The T cell receptor beta chain described here comes from a study of blood T cells in healthy people across ages. Study as a whole: Capture by template switching was about one barcoded beta molecule per two T cells. Findings and caveats of the study: Roughly linear declines in TCR beta diversity per million T cells occurred with age.

This clonotype has a handful of counts. Antigen unknown. Through a sample-barcoded 5' primer and a J-beta primer mix, a second PCR was run for about 6 to 11 cycles. TCRdb reprocessed the 5' RACE reads via MiXCR and lists one record per CDR3 protein. This table holds about 1.6 million distinct CDR3 sequences, about 31% found once. The CDR3 has 16 residues. J was trimmed by 0 bases and V by 4 bases; bases with no gene match: 5. Per germline, CDR1 LGHDT and CDR2 YNNKEL (reference sequence). The clonotype originates from a woman aged 25 to 45 in good health. Specimen: blood. The chain combines TRBV3-1 with TRBJ2-1; 8 nucleotides agree with TRBD1. CDR3 region: CASSRTGGSSYNEQFF. Written as DNA, the CDR3 is TGTGCCAGCAGCCGCACAGGGGGGAGCTCCTACAATGAGCAGTTCTTC.